A single sample is the source of the 27 T cell receptor beta chains below, sequenced in a study of T-cell reconstitution after alpha-beta-depleted transplantation in children. A library of TCRbeta sequences, prepared with unique molecular identifiers, was generated. TCRdb re-analysed the PCR reads in MiXCR, keeping a single row per CDR3 protein. Counted here are hundreds of thousands of distinct CDR3 sequences, approximately 16% occurring once; the ten biggest clones make up approximately 1%. This material consisted of PBMCs from the stem cell graft donor, taken from the stem cell graft. The source of these receptors is a human donor who donated a stem cell graft to a child with acute myeloid leukemia.

This clonotype occurred many times. CDR3 residues: CASKNGTDTQYF. The CDR3 region has the DNA TGCGCCAGCAAGAATGGCACAGATACGCAGTATTTT. The rearrangement joins TRBV5-1 to TRBJ2-3; D not resolved. Germline V gene lookup returns CDR1 SGHRS and CDR2 YFSETQ. V lost 6 bases and J 1 base, leaving 6 bases between the germline ends. The CDR3 has 12 residues.

This clonotype was recorded many times. This chain joins TRBV20-1 and TRBJ1-1; D not resolved. Trimming shortened V by 0 bases and J by 7 bases, and 6 bases separated the two germline ends. CDR3 length: 11 amino acids. Germline V gives CDR1 DFQATT, CDR2 SNEGSKA (reference sequence). The DNA of the CDR3 is TGCAGTGCTAGAGATCAAAATGAAGCTTTCTTT. This gives the protein CSARDQNEAFF.

The chain has TRBV7-2 and TRBJ2-3; 9 bases map to TRBD1. The CDR3 extends over 16 amino acids. V gave up 4 bases and J gave up 2 bases; unmatched junction bases: 7. Per germline, CDR1 SGHTA and CDR2 FQGNSA. The CDR3 nucleotides are TGTGCCAGCAGCTACCGGACAGGGGTGTCCACAGATACGCAGTATTTT. Protein: CASSYRTGVSTDTQYF.

This clonotype was picked up many times. This chain joins TRBV20-1 and TRBJ1-3; D gene ambiguous. From germline, CDR1 is DFQATT and CDR2 SNEGSKA (reference sequence). This CDR3 has 12 amino acids. With 5 bases removed from V and 2 bases from J, the gap between germline ends came to 7 bases. The CDR3 DNA reads as TGCAGTGCTGTCTCAGCTGGAAACACCATATATTTT. Translated, it gives CSAVSAGNTIYF.

This clonotype was picked up many times. The chain links TRBV20-1 to TRBJ2-7; D unresolved. Germline-derived CDR1 and CDR2 are DFQATT and SNEGSKA (reference sequence). With 2 bases removed from V and 3 bases from J, the gap between germline ends came to 11 bases. CDR3 size: 13 residues. As DNA, the CDR3 is TGCAGTGCTAGATCCCAGGCACTCTACGAGCAGTACTTC. This translates into CSARSQALYEQYF.

The chain joins TRBV20-1 to TRBJ1-4; possible D gene TRBD1, 6 bases. The CDR3 consists of 14 residues. Germline values: CDR1 DFQATT, CDR2 SNEGSKA (reference sequence). Trimming stripped 2 bases from V and 0 bases from J, with 7 bases between. Written as DNA, the CDR3 is TGCAGTGCTAGATGGACAGCAACTAATGAAAAACTGTTTTTT. Protein sequence: CSARWTATNEKLFF.

This clonotype came up a few times. The chain is built from TRBV5-1 and TRBJ2-5; D might be TRBD1 or TRBD2, each matching 5 bases. The ends were cut back, 0 bases at V and 7 bases at J, with 16 bases in the middle. Germline values: CDR1 SGHRS, CDR2 YFSETQ. This CDR3 spans 15 amino acids. The CDR3, as DNA: TGCGCCAGCAGCTTGGCTGGGACGAAATCGGGGACCCAGTACTTC. This encodes CASSLAGTKSGTQYF.

The chain combines TRBV12-3 or TRBV12-4 with TRBJ2-2; 14 nucleotides agree with TRBD2. The CDR3 runs to 18 residues. V was clipped by 4 bases and J by 5 bases; unmatched bases: 9. CDR3 sequence reads: CASSWSRGLAGGTGELFF. The CDR3, as DNA: TGTGCCAGCAGTTGGTCCCGAGGACTAGCGGGGGGAACCGGGGAGCTGTTTTTT.

Comments on this clonotype: This may be a read error, as it is one base from a much larger clone. The chain employs TRBV20-1 and TRBJ2-7; 11 positions agree with TRBD2. Trimming removed 5 bases from V and 4 bases from J; junction bases left unmatched: 13. From germline, CDR1 is DFQATT and CDR2 SNEGSKA (reference sequence). The CDR3 spans 16 residues. CDR3 nucleotides: TGCAGTGCTCGGTCCTTGACTAGCGGGGAGAGGTACGAGCAGTACGTC. Translated, it gives CSARSLTSGERYEQYV.

The rearrangement uses TRBV7-9 and TRBJ1-3; D possibly corresponds to TRBD1 (5 bases). The V end was cut by 0 bases, the J end by 0 bases, with 9 bases between. The CDR3 length is 16 residues. Germline V CDR1 and CDR2: SEHNR, FQNEAQ (reference sequence). The CDR3 loop is CASSLAHRFSGNTIYF. CDR3 DNA sequence: TGTGCCAGCAGCTTAGCGCACAGGTTCTCTGGAAACACCATATATTTT.

The CDR3 here is CSAIGLAGGPYQETQYF. For the CDR3, the DNA is TGCAGTGCCATCGGACTAGCGGGGGGACCGTACCAAGAGACCCAGTACTTC. The chain is built from TRBV20-1 and TRBJ2-5, with TRBD2 identical over 14 bases. CDR3 length: 17 residues. Germline-derived CDR1 and CDR2 are DFQATT and SNEGSKA (reference sequence). Trimming removed 6 bases from V and 0 bases from J; junction bases left unmatched: 9.

The chain carries TRBV7-2 and TRBJ1-1; the D is unclear. The germline V gene encodes CDR1 SGHTA and CDR2 FQGNSA. The CDR3 has 15 residues. Trimming removed 5 bases from V and 4 bases from J, with 17 bases in between. The CDR3 DNA follows: TGTGCCAGCAGCAACCACCCAGGCGGGAGCACTGAAGCTTTCTTT. Protein sequence: CASSNHPGGSTEAFF.

In its sample, this clonotype was seen a few times. The chain carries TRBV3-1 and TRBJ2-3; weak D call: TRBD2 (5 bases). Trimming took 0 bases from V and 8 from J, leaving 9 bases between them. CDR3 length equals 13 residues. Germline V lookup: CDR1 LGHDT, CDR2 YNNKEL (reference sequence). CDR3 bases: TGTGCCAGCAGCCAAGAGGCCGAGGGTACGCAGTATTTT. Its protein product is CASSQEAEGTQYF.

This clonotype appeared many times. The rearrangement links TRBV29-1 to TRBJ1-1; D gene ambiguous. The CDR3 contains 16 residues. V was clipped by 4 bases and J by 4 bases, with 22 bases between them. From germline, CDR1 is SQVTM and CDR2 ANQGSEA. CDR3 residues: CSVGGRAEVAGTEAFF. The CDR3 DNA follows: TGCAGCGTTGGAGGGAGGGCGGAGGTAGCAGGCACTGAAGCTTTCTTT.

The V and J genes are TRBV9 and TRBJ2-2; 9 nucleotides match TRBD2. Unmatched junction bases numbered 9, after V lost 0 bases and J lost 0 bases. The germline V gene encodes CDR1 SGDLS and CDR2 YYNGEE. CDR3 length: 19 residues. CDR3 DNA: TGTGCCAGCAGCGTAGAACTGAGCGGGGGGTTTACGAACACCGGGGAGCTGTTTTTT. It yields the protein CASSVELSGGFTNTGELFF.

This clonotype has at least ten counts. V usage is TRBV20-1 and J usage is TRBJ1-5; 7 bases are a match to TRBD1. The V and J ends lost 5 bases and 0 bases, in that order; junction bases with no gene match: 7. Germline V gene lookup returns CDR1 DFQATT and CDR2 SNEGSKA (reference sequence). The CDR3 runs 15 residues. The CDR3 region has the DNA TGCAGTGCTCCGGGACAGCTGTATAGCAATCAGCCCCAGCATTTT. As protein: CSAPGQLYSNQPQHF.

This clonotype showed up just a few times. The chain has TRBV7-3 and TRBJ2-3; a possible D gene is TRBD2 (6 bases). The CDR3 loop spans 16 amino acids. Trimming cost V 5 bases and J 2 bases, with 17 bases left between them. Germline V CDR1 and CDR2: SGHTA, FQGTGA. The CDR3 DNA follows: TGTGCCAGCAGCCCCACGCCGGGGACTCCCACAGATACGCAGTATTTT. Translating it yields CASSPTPGTPTDTQYF.

This clonotype was counted ten times or more. This chain joins TRBV20-1 and TRBJ2-3; D may be TRBD1 or TRBD2 (6 bases each). The CDR3 contains 13 residues. Germline values: CDR1 DFQATT, CDR2 SNEGSKA (reference sequence). V was cut by 3 bases and J by 5 bases, with 12 bases left in between. CDR3 coding DNA: TGCAGTGCTAGGGTGGGGGGCCGAGATACGCAGTATTTT. Residues: CSARVGGRDTQYF.

The V gene is TRBV20-1, the J gene TRBJ1-2; 7 nucleotides line up with TRBD1. The junction had 14 bases not matched to a gene; V was cut back by 3 bases and J by 1 base. Germline CDR1 and CDR2: DFQATT and SNEGSKA (reference sequence). The CDR3 has 17 amino acids. The CDR3 here is CSASPGQAYTLNYGYTF. The CDR3 DNA reads TGCAGTGCTAGTCCAGGACAGGCCTATACCCTTAACTATGGCTACACCTTC.

This clonotype was counted a few times. The chain recombines TRBV7-9 with TRBJ1-1; no clear D. Germline CDR1 SEHNR, CDR2 FQNEAQ (reference sequence). Trimming left V 10 bases short and J 4 bases short, with 13 bases between. CDR3 length: 12 residues. This CDR3 is CATSPPGTEAFF. The CDR3 DNA is TGTGCCACGTCCCCACCTGGCACTGAAGCTTTCTTT.

J is TRBJ1-4 and V is TRBV4-3; tentatively, D is TRBD1 (5 bases). This CDR3 is built from 15 residues. V was clipped by 4 bases and J by 7 bases, with 16 bases between them. CDR1 is LGHNA and CDR2 is YSLEER in the germline V gene. In DNA, the CDR3 is TGCGCCAGCAGCCCCAGCGGGTGGGGGAGTGAAAAACTGTTTTTT. It encodes CASSPSGWGSEKLFF.

As for this clonotype: This sequence may be a read error, since a much larger clone differs from it by one base. CDR3 in amino acids: CASSVDRGGELIF. The CDR3, as DNA: TGTGCCAGCAGCGTCGACCGGGGCGGGGAGCTGATTTTT. The chain links TRBV7-2 to TRBJ2-2, with D possibly matching TRBD2 (6 bases). Per the germline V gene, CDR1 is SGHTA and CDR2 is FQGNSA. CDR3 length: 13 amino acids.

This clonotype has ten or more counts. This chain connects TRBV29-1 to TRBJ2-7, with TRBD1 matching over 9 bases. Germline V gene data show CDR1 as SQVTM and CDR2 as ANQGSEA. V gave up 5 bases and J gave up 8 bases; unmatched junction bases: 10. The CDR3 spans 13 residues. CDR3 coding DNA: TGCAGCGTTTACGGGACAGGGCACTTACAGCAGTACTTC. Its protein product is CSVYGTGHLQQYF.

As for this clonotype: A much larger clone differs by one base, so this may be a read error. No conserved phenylalanine or tryptophan is present at the end of the CDR3, so a read error is the likely explanation. V and J are TRBV29-1 and TRBJ2-1, with TRBD1 as a possible D gene (6 bases). The CDR3 runs 14 residues. V lost 7 bases to trimming and J lost 0 bases, with 13 bases between them. Per germline, CDR1 SQVTM and CDR2 ANQGSEA. CDR3: CSAGTPSSYNEQFL. CDR3 sequence (DNA): TGCAGCGCCGGGACACCGAGCTCCTACAATGAGCAGTTCCTC.

This clonotype showed up just a few times. The chain uses TRBV7-9 and TRBJ1-2; the D gene is possibly TRBD1 (6 bases). V was cut by 3 bases and J by 0 bases, with 14 bases left in between. This CDR3 comprises 16 residues. Germline V lookup: CDR1 SEHNR, CDR2 FQNEAQ (reference sequence). CDR3 in amino acids: CASSFSGDIANYGYTF. In nucleotides, the CDR3 is TGTGCCAGCAGCTTCTCCGGGGACATAGCTAACTATGGCTACACCTTC.

The V call is TRBV7-9, the J call TRBJ2-2, with 8 nucleotides matching TRBD1. V gave up 6 bases and J gave up 4 bases; unmatched junction bases: 10. CDR3 size: 16 residues. Germline values: CDR1 SEHNR, CDR2 FQNEAQ (reference sequence). The CDR3 protein is CASRSRQGLSTGELFF. The CDR3, as DNA: TGTGCCAGCAGATCCCGACAGGGGTTGAGCACCGGGGAGCTGTTTTTT.

This clonotype has only a few counts. This sequence joins TRBV2 and TRBJ2-3, with no clear D. The CDR3 totals 11 residues. Germline lookup yields CDR1 SNHLY and CDR2 FYNNEI. Trimming pared 10 bases from V and 1 base from J, leaving 6 bases between. The CDR3 region has the DNA TGTGCCACCGCGGGCACAGATACGCAGTATTTT. It is translated as CATAGTDTQYF.